This TCR beta chain was retrieved from a study of blood T cell repertoires in COVID-19. As for the study in general: Sites across the United States, Italy and Spain contributed samples from acute and convalescent COVID-19.

CDR1 is MDHEN and CDR2 is SYDVKM in the germline V gene. The CDR3 is 11 residues long. The germline V and J ends were trimmed by 6 bases and 7 bases, with 9 bases remaining between them. The table came from immunoSEQ multiplex PCR; TCRdb's copy has only in-frame clones and leaves some out. This repertoire shows approximately 280,000 clones, about 82% found once; its top ten account for approximately 5.1%. V is TRBV28 and J is TRBJ1-2; D gene ambiguous. The sequence came from a man aged 45-65 years with active or convalescent COVID-19. Sequencing was done on a sample of peripheral blood. The CDR3 here is CASRDFLGYTF. In DNA form, the CDR3 reads TGTGCCAGCAGGGACTTCCTTGGCTACACCTTC.